This record concerns one TCR beta chain sequence. TCRdb called the 5' RACE reads again in MiXCR, with one record for every CDR3 protein. The sample has 350,000 to 450,000 distinct CDR3 sequences, 20% seen once. This entry belongs to a study of CD8 T cells in ankylosing spondylitis. The CDR3 length is 14 residues. The germline V gene has CDR1 SGHDN and CDR2 FVKESK. The V gene lost 2 bases and the J gene lost 3 bases, with 11 bases spanning the gap. This sequence was found in a male donor with ankylosing spondylitis or in good health (not recorded which). Material: blood, either unsorted or a sorted T cell fraction (not recorded which). This chain uses TRBV14 with TRBJ2-7; D unclear. CDR3 protein: CASSQSRGNYEQYF. CDR3 nucleotide sequence: TGTGCCAGCAGCCAAAGCCGTGGGAACTACGAGCAGTACTTC. Combining the CDR3 with reference TRBV14 and TRBJ2-7 gives the whole variable domain EAGVTQFPSHSVIEKGQTVTLRCDPISGHDNLYWYRRVMGKEIKFLLHFVKESKQDESGMPNNRFLAERTGGTYSTLKVQPAELEDSGVYFCASSQSRGNYEQYFGPGTRLTVT.